Following are 9 T cell receptor beta chains from one sample sequenced in a study of CXCR4 blockade with PD-1 therapy in pancreatic cancer. Clones were read by immunoSEQ multiplex PCR, and TCRdb kept only the in-frame ones, dropping some. Here the sample spans approximately 18,000 clones, over 55% being singletons. The sample comprised tumor tissue. Receptors originate from a human donor with pancreatic ductal adenocarcinoma.

The genes are TRBV12-5 and TRBJ1-2; the match to TRBD1 covers 7 bases. CDR1 is LGHNT and CDR2 is FRNRAP in the germline V gene. V shed 4 bases, J shed 1 base, and the junction held 6 bases outside the gene matches. CDR3 length: 15 residues. CDR3 in DNA: TGTGCTAGTGGTTCTGGGACAGTGAGTAACTATGGCTACACCTTC. This translates into CASGSGTVSNYGYTF.

V usage is TRBV18 and J usage is TRBJ2-7; 7 nucleotides agree with TRBD2. Losses at the gene ends were 6 bases for V and 6 bases for J; bases not matched to a gene: 5. This CDR3 is built from 12 residues. From germline, CDR1 is KGHSH and CDR2 LQKENI. CDR3 residues: CASSGTKGEQYF. DNA of the CDR3: TGTGCCAGCTCCGGGACTAAAGGCGAGCAGTACTTC.

The V call is TRBV1, the J call TRBJ2-1; the listed D gene, TRBD2, was not tested against the DNA. TRBV1 represents a pseudogene. This CDR3 is built from 13 residues. The CDR3 here is CASSLTRYNEQFF. CDR3 DNA: TGCGCCAGCAGCCTGACTAGGTACAATGAGCAGTTCTTC.

The count of this clone is one. The chain recombines TRBV9 with TRBJ1-2, with D unresolved. The CDR3 runs to 13 residues. Germline V gene sequence: CDR1 SGDLS, CDR2 YYNGEE. V lost 0 bases and J lost 6, with 9 bases in between. The CDR3 protein is CASSVAGRHGYTF. CDR3 sequence (DNA): TGTGCCAGCAGCGTAGCGGGCAGGCATGGCTACACCTTC.

The chain joins TRBV19 to TRBJ2-6; the D call may be TRBD1 or TRBD2 (5 bases each). V was trimmed by 0 bases and J by 0 bases, leaving 9 bases between them. Looked up from germline, CDR1 is LNHDA and CDR2 is SQIVND (reference sequence). The CDR3 is 17 amino acids. The CDR3 DNA sequence: TGTGCCAGTAGTATAGAGCCTGGGGGCTCTGGGGCCAACGTCCTGACTTTC. Translating it yields CASSIEPGGSGANVLTF.

CDR3 region: CASSGTGSAWDTEAFF. In DNA form, the CDR3 reads TGTGCCAGCTCAGGCACAGGGTCGGCTTGGGACACTGAAGCTTTCTTT. The chain links TRBV18 to TRBJ1-1, with D perhaps matching TRBD1 (6 bases). V was clipped by 5 bases and J by 3 bases, with 19 bases between them. Germline CDR1 KGHSH, CDR2 LQKENI. This CDR3 contains 16 residues.

The V gene is TRBV29-1, the J gene TRBJ1-2; no firm D call. The CDR3 is 12 residues long. The V end lost 4 bases, the J end lost 6 bases, and 12 bases lay between the germline ends. Germline-derived CDR1 and CDR2 are SQVTM and ANQGSEA. CDR3 bases: TGCAGCGTTGTTACCCGCCGCCATGGCTACACCTTC. Translating it yields CSVVTRRHGYTF.

This clone was detected a few times. This rearrangement joins TRBV6-4 to TRBJ2-3; the D call may be TRBD1 or TRBD2 (5 bases each). The CDR3 is made up of 14 amino acids. Germline V lookup: CDR1 MRHNA, CDR2 SNTAGT. The germline V and J ends were trimmed by 10 bases and 0 bases, with 14 bases remaining between them. The CDR3 sequence: CAIKAGTSTDTQYF. The CDR3 DNA reads as TGTGCCATCAAGGCAGGGACCAGCACAGATACGCAGTATTTT.

This rearrangement joins TRBV18 to TRBJ1-5, with TRBD1 matching over 9 bases. The V segment lost 4 bases and the J segment 0 bases; nucleotides outside the gene matches: 4. There are 16 residues in the CDR3. Germline lookup yields CDR1 KGHSH and CDR2 LQKENI. DNA of the CDR3: TGTGCCAGCTCACTATCACAGGGGGCTAGCAATCAGCCCCAGCATTTT. Its translation: CASSLSQGASNQPQHF.